This entry features one TCR beta chain sequence. Its target is not known. Other DNA sequences in the sample encode the same CDR3. This entry is derived from a study of metastatic and nonmetastatic thyroid tumors. Whole-study context: Across peripheral blood and tumor or nodule tissue samples taken from malignant and benign thyroid patients, the repertoires were compared with one another.

Notes on the study in general: Versus benign nodules, malignant thyroid tumors reportedly had significantly higher TCR beta diversity, in blood and tumor.

As processed by the authors: A classifier for distant metastasis in papillary thyroid cancer was constructed using CDR3 differences observed across clinicopathological groups. MiXCR re-clonotyped the PCR reads for TCRdb. These V and J calls originate from TCRdb's pipeline instead of the authors' own analysis. The sample lists roughly 93,000 clones, 9.5% to 15% occurring once. All patients reached thyroid surgery having received no treatment beforehand. The CDR3 is 13 amino acids. V lost 4 bases and J 6 bases, leaving 9 bases between the germline ends. The TCR sequence derives from a female donor with papillary thyroid cancer or a benign thyroid nodule (not recorded which). Some clones in this sample may be carry-over from other donors' samples. Sequences were obtained from blood. J is TRBJ2-2 and V is TRBV12-3 or TRBV12-4; D is unresolved. The CDR3 region has the DNA TGTGCCAGCAGTTCCCAGGTTCCCGGGGAGCTGTTTTTT. Residues: CASSSQVPGELFF.